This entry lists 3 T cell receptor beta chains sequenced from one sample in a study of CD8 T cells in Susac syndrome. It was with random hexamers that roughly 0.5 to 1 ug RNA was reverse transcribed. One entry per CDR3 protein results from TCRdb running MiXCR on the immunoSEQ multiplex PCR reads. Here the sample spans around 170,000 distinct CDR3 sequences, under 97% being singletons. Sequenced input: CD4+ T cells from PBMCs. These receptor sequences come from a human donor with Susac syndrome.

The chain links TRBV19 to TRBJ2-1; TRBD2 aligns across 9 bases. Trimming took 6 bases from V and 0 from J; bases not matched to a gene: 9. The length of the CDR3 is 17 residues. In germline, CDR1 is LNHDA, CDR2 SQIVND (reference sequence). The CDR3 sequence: CASSGGLAFSSYNEQFF. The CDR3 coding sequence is TGTGCCAGTAGCGGAGGACTAGCGTTTAGCTCCTACAATGAGCAGTTCTTC.

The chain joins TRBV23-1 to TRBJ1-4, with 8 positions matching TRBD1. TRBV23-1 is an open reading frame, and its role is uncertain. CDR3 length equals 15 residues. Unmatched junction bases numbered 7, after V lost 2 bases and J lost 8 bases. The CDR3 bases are TGCGCCAGCAGTCAACGCAGGGGGCCTGAGGAAAAACTGTTTTTT. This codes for CASSQRRGPEEKLFF.

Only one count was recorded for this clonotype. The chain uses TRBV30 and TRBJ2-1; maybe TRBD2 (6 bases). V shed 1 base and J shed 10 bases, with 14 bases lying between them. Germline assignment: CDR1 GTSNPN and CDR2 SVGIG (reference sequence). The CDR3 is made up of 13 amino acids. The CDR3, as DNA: TGTGCCTGGAGTGGTTGGAGGGCTGGGGAGCAGTTCTTC. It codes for CAWSGWRAGEQFF. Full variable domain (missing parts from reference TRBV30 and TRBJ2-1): SQTIHQWPATLVQPVGSPLSLECTVEGTSNPNLYWYRQAAGRGLQLLFYSVGIGQISSEVPQNLSASRPQDRQFILSSKKLLLSDSGFYLCAWSGWRAGEQFFGPGTRLTVL.